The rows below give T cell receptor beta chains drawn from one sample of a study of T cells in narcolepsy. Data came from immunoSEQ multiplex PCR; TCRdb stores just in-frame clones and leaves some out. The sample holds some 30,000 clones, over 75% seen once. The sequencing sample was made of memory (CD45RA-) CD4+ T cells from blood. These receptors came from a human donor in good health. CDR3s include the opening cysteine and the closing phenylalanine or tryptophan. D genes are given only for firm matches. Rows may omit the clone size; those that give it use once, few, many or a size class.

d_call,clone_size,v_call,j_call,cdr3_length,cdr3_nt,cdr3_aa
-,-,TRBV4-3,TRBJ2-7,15,TGCGCCAGCAGCCAGGAGTGGGGAGGATGGTACGAGCAGTACTTC,CASSQEWGGWYEQYF
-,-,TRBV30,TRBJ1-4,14,TGTGCCTGGAGGGTGGCGGGGGGCGGGGAAAAACTGTTTTTT,CAWRVAGGGEKLFF
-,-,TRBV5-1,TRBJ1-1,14,TGCGCCAGCAGCCTGGAGGGACAGAACACTGAAGCTTTCTTT,CASSLEGQNTEAFF
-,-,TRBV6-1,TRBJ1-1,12,TGTGCCAGCATGCGGGGGCAGAATGAGGCTTTCTTT,CASMRGQNEAFF
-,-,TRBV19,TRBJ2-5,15,TGTGCCAGTAGTAGTCGAAGGGCTTGGGAAGAGACCCAGTACTTC,CASSSRRAWEETQYF
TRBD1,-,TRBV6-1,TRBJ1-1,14,TGTGCCAGCAGTGAGGACAGGGTGAACACTGAAGCTTTCTTT,CASSEDRVNTEAFF
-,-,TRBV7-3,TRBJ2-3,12,TGTGCCAGCGGCGCTAGCACAGATACGCAGTATTTT,CASGASTDTQYF
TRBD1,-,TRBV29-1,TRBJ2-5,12,TGCAGCGTCAGCGACAGGGGAGAGACCCAGTACTTC,CSVSDRGETQYF
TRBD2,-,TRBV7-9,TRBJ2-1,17,TGTGCCAGCAGCTTACCCCCCGGACTAGCGGGAGGCAATGAGCAGTTCTTC,CASSLPPGLAGGNEQFF
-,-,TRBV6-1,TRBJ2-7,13,TGTGCCAGCAGCCCCCGGGGGGCCAACGAGCAGTACTTC,CASSPRGANEQYF
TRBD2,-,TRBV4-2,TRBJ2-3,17,TGTGCCAGCAGCCAAGATGTGGGGGAGGGGAGGGCAGATACGCAGTATTTT,CASSQDVGEGRADTQYF
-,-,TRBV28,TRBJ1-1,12,TGTGCCAGCAGTTTGGGGGCGAGGGGAGCTTTCTTT,CASSLGARGAFF
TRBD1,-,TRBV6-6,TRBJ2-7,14,TGTGCCATCGAACGGGGACAGGGATACTACGAGCAGTACTTC,CAIERGQGYYEQYF
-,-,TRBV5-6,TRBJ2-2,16,TGTGCCAGCAGCTTGGGCTTAGGGGGGAACACCGGGGAGCTGTTTTTT,CASSLGLGGNTGELFF
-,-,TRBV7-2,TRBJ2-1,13,TGTGCCAGCACTGGTAGCTCCTACAATGAGCAGTTCTTC,CASTGSSYNEQFF
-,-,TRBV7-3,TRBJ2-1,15,TGTGCCAGCAGCTCCTTGCAGGATCATATTGGGGAGCAGTTCTTC,CASSSLQDHIGEQFF
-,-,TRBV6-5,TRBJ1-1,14,TGTGCCAGCAGTTACGGCAGGGGTGTCACTGAAGCTTTCTTT,CASSYGRGVTEAFF
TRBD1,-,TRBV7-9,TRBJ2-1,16,TGTGCCAGCAGCTTAGGGGTACAGGGGACCGGCAATGAGCAGTTCTTC,CASSLGVQGTGNEQFF
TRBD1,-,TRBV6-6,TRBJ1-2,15,TGTGCCAGCAGGCGGACAGGGTTGACAATTCCTGGCTACACCTTC,CASRRTGLTIPGYTF
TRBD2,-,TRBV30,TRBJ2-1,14,TGTGCCTGGAGTCAGCGGGGGGGCCGTAATGAGCAGTTCTTC,CAWSQRGGRNEQFF
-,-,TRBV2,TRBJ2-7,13,TGTGCCAGCAGGGAGACTTACGGGTACGAGCAGTACTTC,CASRETYGYEQYF
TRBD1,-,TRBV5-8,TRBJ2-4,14,TGTGCCAGCAGCGCGAGACAGGGCGGCAACATTCAGTACTTC,CASSARQGGNIQYF
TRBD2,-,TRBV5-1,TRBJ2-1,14,TGCGCCAGCAGCTTACGGGACTACCAGCATGAGCAGTTCTTC,CASSLRDYQHEQFF
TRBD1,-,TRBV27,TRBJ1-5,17,TGTGCCAGCAGTTTATTCCAGGGGGCTGGGGGCAATCAGCCCCAGCATTTT,CASSLFQGAGGNQPQHF
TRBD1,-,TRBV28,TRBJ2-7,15,TGTGCCAGCAGTTCCGGGACAGGGGTTGCCTACGAGCAGTACTTC,CASSSGTGVAYEQYF
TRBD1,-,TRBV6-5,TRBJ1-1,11,TGTGCCAGGATGACAGGGGTCGGGGCTTTCTTT,CARMTGVGAFF
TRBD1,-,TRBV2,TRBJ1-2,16,TGTGCCAGCAGAGACAACAAGGGGGCGCGGAACTATGGCTACACCTTC,CASRDNKGARNYGYTF
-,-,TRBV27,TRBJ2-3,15,TGTGCCAGCAGTTTATCGCTGACGAGCACAGATACACAGTATTTT,CASSLSLTSTDTQYF
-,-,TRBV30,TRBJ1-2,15,TGTGCCTGGAGCCCACCCCCGGGGTTCGGGTATGGCTACACCTTC,CAWSPPPGFGYGYTF
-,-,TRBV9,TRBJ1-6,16,TGTGCCAGCAGCGTAACCCCAGCCGTTAATAATTCACCCCTCCACTTT,CASSVTPAVNNSPLHF
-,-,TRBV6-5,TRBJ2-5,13,TGTGCCAGCAGGGTCTTTCCTACAGAGACCCAGTACTTC,CASRVFPTETQYF
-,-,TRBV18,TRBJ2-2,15,TGCGCCAGCTCACCCAGGGACGGATACACCGGGGAGCTGTTTTTT,CASSPRDGYTGELFF
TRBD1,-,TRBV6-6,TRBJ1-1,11,TGTGCCAGCAGCAACAGGGGGGTGGCTTTCTTT,CASSNRGVAFF
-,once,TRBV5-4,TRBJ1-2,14,TGTGCCAGCAGCTTGGAGGCAGGGGACTATGGCTACACCTTC,CASSLEAGDYGYTF
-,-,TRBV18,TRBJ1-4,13,TGTGCCAGCTTGGGGAATTCTGATGAAAAACTGTTTTTT,CASLGNSDEKLFF
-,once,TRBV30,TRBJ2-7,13,TGTGCCTGGAGTGTAACCCGGTACTACGAGCAGTACTTC,CAWSVTRYYEQYF
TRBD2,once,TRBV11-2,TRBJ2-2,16,TGTGCCAGCAGCGCGACTAGCGGGAGAGGCGCCGGGGAGCTGTTTTTT,CASSATSGRGAGELFF
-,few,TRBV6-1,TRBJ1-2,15,TGTGCCAGCAGTGAAGCTGCCAGCACTAACTATGGCTACACCTTC,CASSEAASTNYGYTF
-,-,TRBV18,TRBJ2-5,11,TGTGCCAGCTCACCTGGACAGAACCAGTACTTC,CASSPGQNQYF
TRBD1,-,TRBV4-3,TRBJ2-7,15,TGCGCCAGCAGCGTGCGGGCAGGGGGCATCTACGAGCAGTACTTC,CASSVRAGGIYEQYF
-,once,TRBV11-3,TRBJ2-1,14,TGTGCCAGCAGCTCCGGCGGTCCCTACAATGAGCAGTTCTTC,CASSSGGPYNEQFF
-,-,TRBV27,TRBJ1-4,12,TGTGCCAGCGGGACTCAGAGAGGAAAACTGTTTTTT,CASGTQRGKLFF
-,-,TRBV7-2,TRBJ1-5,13,TGTGCCAGCAGCCAAGACACAAATCAGCCCCAGCATTTT,CASSQDTNQPQHF
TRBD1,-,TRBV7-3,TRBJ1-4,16,TGTGCCAGCAGCTTAACGTGGCGGACAGGGGACGAAAAACTGTTTTTT,CASSLTWRTGDEKLFF
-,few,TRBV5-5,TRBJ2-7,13,TGTGCCAGCAGCACTCATGGGGTCTACGAGCAGTACTTC,CASSTHGVYEQYF
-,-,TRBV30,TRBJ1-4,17,TGTGCCTGGAGTCCCCTCCTGGTTGGTGGGCAAAATGAAAAACTGTTTTTT,CAWSPLLVGGQNEKLFF
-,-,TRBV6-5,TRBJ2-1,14,TGTGCCAGCAGTCTCTCTACGGGAAGCCATGAGCAGTTCTTC,CASSLSTGSHEQFF
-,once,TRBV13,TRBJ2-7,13,TGTGCCAGCAGCTCCGGAACCTACTACGAGCAGTACTTC,CASSSGTYYEQYF
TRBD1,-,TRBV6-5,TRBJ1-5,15,TGTGCCAGCAGTTACTCAGGGACAGGGAATCAGCCCCAGCATTTT,CASSYSGTGNQPQHF
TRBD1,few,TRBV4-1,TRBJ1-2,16,TGCGCCAGCAGCCAAGATACACAGGGGGTGGACTATGGCTACACCTTC,CASSQDTQGVDYGYTF
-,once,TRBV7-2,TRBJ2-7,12,TGTGCCAGCAGCTTATACTCCTACGAGCAGTACTTC,CASSLYSYEQYF
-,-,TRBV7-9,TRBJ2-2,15,TGTGCCAGCAGCTTAGGTCGCTCGGCGACCGGGGAGCTGTTTTTT,CASSLGRSATGELFF
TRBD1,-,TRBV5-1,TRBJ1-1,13,TGCGCCAGCAGCTTGAGACAGGGAGCTGAAGCTTTCTTT,CASSLRQGAEAFF
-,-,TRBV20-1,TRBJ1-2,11,TGCAGTGCTAGGGGGCCTGGGCGCTACACCTTC,CSARGPGRYTF
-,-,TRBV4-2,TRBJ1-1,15,TGTGCCAGCAGCCAAGAGCCCGACAGCTATACTGAAGCTTTCTTT,CASSQEPDSYTEAFF